The 21 T cell receptor beta chains below come from one sample, sequenced in a study of blood T cell repertoires in COVID-19. The protocol was immunoSEQ multiplex PCR, while the TCRdb copy is restricted to in-frame clones and leaves out a portion. The sample has 130,000 or so clones; around 88% are singletons. Source material: peripheral blood. All receptors derive from a man aged 50 to 59 with acute or convalescent COVID-19.

This clone was seen more than once but under ten times. The rearrangement uses TRBV25-1 and TRBJ1-5; D may be TRBD1 (5 bases). The CDR3 is 15 residues long. Per the germline V gene, CDR1 is MGHDK and CDR2 is SYGVNS. Trimming stripped 5 bases from V and 3 bases from J, with 14 bases between. CDR3 nucleotide sequence: TGTGCCAGCAGTTCCCAGGAGGGGAACAATCAGCCCCAGCATTTT. It is translated as CASSSQEGNNQPQHF.

V gene TRBV7-9 combines with J gene TRBJ2-1; possible D gene TRBD2, 5 bases. V lost 2 bases to trimming and J lost 5 bases, with 10 bases between them. In germline, CDR1 is SEHNR, CDR2 FQNEAQ (reference sequence). The CDR3 has 14 amino acids. The CDR3 sequence: CASSLSRDDNEQFF. The CDR3 DNA reads as TGTGCCAGCAGCTTAAGCCGGGATGACAATGAGCAGTTCTTC.

The table lists this clone with a few counts. The chain joins TRBV2 to TRBJ2-1; D is unresolved. Germline V lookup: CDR1 SNHLY, CDR2 FYNNEI. This CDR3 comprises 12 residues. Trimming cost V 4 bases and J 5 bases, with 6 bases left between them. The CDR3: CASSVSDNEQFF. For the CDR3, the DNA is TGTGCCAGCAGTGTCTCAGACAATGAGCAGTTCTTC.

This clone was observed once. The chain recombines TRBV5-1 with TRBJ2-1; maybe TRBD1 (5 bases). The length of the CDR3 is 13 residues. Trimming removed 5 bases from V and 3 bases from J, with 9 bases in between. CDR1 and CDR2 from the germline V gene are SGHRS and YFSETQ. The CDR3 loop is CASSMTDYNEQFF. CDR3 coding DNA: TGCGCCAGCAGTATGACAGACTACAATGAGCAGTTCTTC.

V usage is TRBV6-5 and J usage is TRBJ1-1; weak D call: TRBD1 (5 bases). The CDR3 sequence is 13 residues long. Trimming removed 6 bases at V and 1 base at J, with 9 bases between. Germline V gene data show CDR1 as MNHEY and CDR2 as SVGAGI. CDR3 region: CASSPGQNTEAFF. CDR3 nucleotide sequence: TGTGCCAGCAGCCCCGGACAGAACACTGAAGCTTTCTTT.

This clone has only one observation. The V and J genes are TRBV6-4 and TRBJ2-1, with D perhaps matching TRBD1 (5 bases). Trimming removed 3 bases at V and 4 bases at J, with 22 bases between. The CDR3 has 18 amino acids. The germline CDR1 and CDR2 sequences are MRHNA and SNTAGT. The CDR3 is CASSEARVTVGTYNEQFF. CDR3 coding DNA: TGTGCCAGCAGTGAAGCCAGGGTGACGGTCGGAACTTACAATGAGCAGTTCTTC.

The chain has TRBV5-4 and TRBJ1-2; TRBD1 aligns across 8 bases. Germline assignment: CDR1 SGHNT and CDR2 YYREEE (reference sequence). Germline trimming cut 4 bases from V and 1 base from J; bases unmatched to any gene: 3. The CDR3 loop spans 14 amino acids. Here the CDR3 reads CASSRGQGNYGYTF. CDR3 coding DNA: TGTGCCAGCAGCCGCGGACAGGGTAACTATGGCTACACCTTC.

V gene TRBV28 combines with J gene TRBJ1-1; 8 nucleotides match TRBD1. Germline V CDR1 and CDR2: MDHEN, SYDVKM. Unmatched junction bases numbered 8, after V lost 0 bases and J lost 5 bases. CDR3 length: 16 amino acids. CDR3 loop: CASSLWRAGGETEAFF. Here the CDR3 DNA reads TGTGCCAGCAGTTTATGGAGGGCAGGGGGCGAGACTGAAGCTTTCTTT.

The chain recombines TRBV7-2 with TRBJ1-4, with 8 bases matching TRBD1. Germline assignment: CDR1 SGHTA and CDR2 FQGNSA. V dropped 5 bases and J dropped 4; count of bases not matched to a gene: 9. The CDR3 loop spans 16 amino acids. CDR3 amino acids: CASSPTGARVNEKLFF. As DNA, the CDR3 is TGTGCCAGCAGCCCGACAGGGGCTAGAGTTAATGAAAAACTGTTTTTT.

The CDR3 DNA is TGCGCCAGCAGCTTGGAGGGAGCCTACGAGCAGTACTTC. It specifies CASSLEGAYEQYF. The chain joins TRBV5-1 to TRBJ2-7, with D perhaps TRBD2 (5 bases). The V end lost 0 bases, the J end lost 2 bases, and 6 bases lay between the germline ends. The CDR3 extends over 13 amino acids. Germline V lookup: CDR1 SGHRS, CDR2 YFSETQ. Based on the CDR3 plus reference TRBV5-1 and TRBJ2-7, the full variable domain is KAGVTQTPRYLIKTRGQQVTLSCSPISGHRSVSWYQQTPGQGLQFLFEYFSETQRNKGNFPGRFSGRQFSNSRSEMNVSTLELGDSALYLCASSLEGAYEQYFGPGTRLTVT.

This rearrangement joins TRBV4-2 to TRBJ2-2; TRBD2 might be the D (6 bases). CDR1 and CDR2 from the germline V gene are LGHNA and YNFKEQ. The CDR3 totals 14 residues. V dropped 3 bases and J dropped 7 bases, with 12 bases sitting between them. CDR3 nucleotide sequence: TGTGCCAGCAGCCATGGGACTGGGATCGGGGAGCTGTTTTTT. It translates to CASSHGTGIGELFF.

CDR3 coding DNA: TGTGCCAGCTCACCGGGGACTAGCGGGACCGGGGAGCTGTTTTTT. Its protein is CASSPGTSGTGELFF. This chain joins TRBV18 and TRBJ2-2, with 12 positions matching TRBD2. The CDR3 extends over 15 amino acids. With 3 bases clipped from V and 5 bases from J, the junction kept 1 base outside the gene matches. Germline CDR1 reads KGHSH; CDR2 reads LQKENI.

V is TRBV19 and J is TRBJ1-5; perhaps TRBD1 as D (5 bases). Trimming removed 7 bases from V and 0 bases from J, with 19 bases in between. Looked up from germline, CDR1 is LNHDA and CDR2 is SQIVND (reference sequence). The CDR3 loop spans 17 amino acids. This chain's CDR3 is CASTRLGVRYSNQPQHF. The CDR3 DNA reads as TGTGCCAGTACCCGGTTAGGGGTCAGGTATAGCAATCAGCCCCAGCATTTT. Based on the CDR3 plus reference TRBV19 and TRBJ1-5, the full variable domain is DGGITQSPKYLFRKEGQNVTLSCEQNLNHDAMYWYRQDPGQGLRLIYYSQIVNDFQKGDIAEGYSVSREKKESFPLTVTSAQKNPTAFYLCASTRLGVRYSNQPQHFGDGTRLSIL.

V gene TRBV2 combines with J gene TRBJ1-1; D may be TRBD1 (5 bases). Germline-derived CDR1 and CDR2 are SNHLY and FYNNEI. CDR3 length: 13 amino acids. The CDR3 DNA sequence: TGTGCGGGCGGGGGACGGATGAACACTGAAGCTTTCTTT. The encoded protein is CAGGGRMNTEAFF.

The chain uses TRBV10-2 and TRBJ2-7; D unclear. The CDR3 extends over 12 amino acids. CDR1 is WSHSY and CDR2 is SAAADI in the germline V gene. Trimming took 3 bases from V and 5 from J, leaving 8 bases between them. The CDR3 region has the DNA TGCGCCAGCAGTGATAGTCTCCACGAGCAGTACTTC. This sequence encodes CASSDSLHEQYF.

The V and J genes are TRBV5-1 and TRBJ2-3, with unresolved D. CDR1 is SGHRS, CDR2 YFSETQ, per germline. This CDR3 has 14 amino acids. V lost 0 bases and J lost 0, with 5 bases in between. The CDR3 here is CASSLDSSTDTQYF. DNA for the CDR3: TGCGCCAGCAGCTTGGACAGTAGCACAGATACGCAGTATTTT.

The chain is built from TRBV18 and TRBJ1-1; tentatively, D is TRBD1 (5 bases). In germline, CDR1 is KGHSH, CDR2 LQKENI. This CDR3 is 14 amino acids long. V was pared by 9 bases and J by 0 bases, with 14 bases between. In DNA form, the CDR3 reads TGTGCCAGTTCAGTAGGACACATGAACACTGAAGCTTTCTTT. Protein product: CASSVGHMNTEAFF.

The CDR3 region is CASSPEGAKNYEQYF. The DNA for the CDR3 is TGTGCCAGCAGTCCCGAGGGGGCCAAGAACTACGAGCAGTACTTC. The chain links TRBV6-6 to TRBJ2-7, with 7 bases identical to TRBD1. The CDR3 runs to 15 residues. CDR1 MNHNY and CDR2 SVGAGI come from the germline V gene (reference sequence). J lost 3 bases, V lost 5 bases, and 10 bases had no gene match.

This clone was detected many times. The chain employs TRBV4-2 and TRBJ2-3; D not certain. CDR3 length equals 17 residues. V was cut by 0 bases and J by 3 bases, with 16 bases left in between. Germline CDR1 is LGHNA and CDR2 is YNFKEQ. CDR3 coding DNA: TGTGCCAGCAGCCAAGAGTTATCGCTAGTGGGTACAGATACGCAGTATTTT. It codes for CASSQELSLVGTDTQYF.

The CDR3 DNA follows: TGTGCCAGCAGCCCCTGGTCAATCGGGAACACTGAAGCTTTCTTT. This encodes CASSPWSIGNTEAFF. V usage is TRBV6-5 and J usage is TRBJ1-1, with D unclear. The ends were cut back, 6 bases at V and 1 base at J, with 15 bases in the middle. The germline gives CDR1 MNHEY, CDR2 SVGAGI. The CDR3 has 15 amino acids.

The chain has TRBV5-5 and TRBJ1-2; 8 nucleotides agree with TRBD1. The CDR3 runs to 19 residues. Germline CDR1 SGHKS, CDR2 YYEKEE (reference sequence). V gave up 2 bases and J gave up 5 bases; unmatched junction bases: 20. CDR3 sequence reads: CASSFRGPQGARATYGYTF. The CDR3 coding sequence is TGTGCCAGCAGCTTTAGAGGCCCCCAGGGGGCGAGGGCAACATATGGCTACACCTTC.